This note documents a single T cell receptor (beta chain) sequence. Its antigen is unknown. Data came from immunoSEQ multiplex PCR; TCRdb stores just in-frame clones and leaves some out. Of 2,500,000 or so clones in the sample, over 85% were seen once. The sample is drawn from a study of shared clonotypes between healthy human individuals. Points from the study as a whole: An effect of sequencing depth on clonotype sharing among donors was expected. Sharing across four donors was highest in naive CD4 (roughly 5%) and lowest in memory CD8 (around 0.4%).

All donors qualified as healthy HIV-negative adults and had experienced no recent acute infections or vaccinations. V was cut by 0 bases and J by 3 bases, with 9 bases left in between. This CDR3 has 15 residues. Germline loops: CDR1 SGHNT, CDR2 YENEEA. This rearrangement joins TRBV11-3 to TRBJ2-1; perhaps TRBD2 as D (6 bases). The sample comprised naive CD4+ T cells sorted from blood. Subset in this sample: CD45RA+ positively selected. The TCR comes from a man aged 18 to 29 in good health. This CDR3 reads CASSLDSGHYNEQFF. In DNA form, the CDR3 reads TGTGCCAGCAGCTTAGATAGCGGACACTACAATGAGCAGTTCTTC.